A single sample gave rise to the 16 T cell receptor beta chains below, sequenced in a study of shared clonotypes between healthy human individuals. Clones were sequenced by immunoSEQ multiplex PCR, and TCRdb holds only the in-frame ones, with some missing. The table lists some 700,000 clones, 80% to 95% of them singletons. Sequences were obtained from memory CD8+ T cells from PBMCs. As to subset: CD45RO+ cells pooled with CCR7-negative TemRA cells. All receptors come from a young man in good health. Some clones in this sample may be carry-over from other donors' samples.

The V gene is TRBV9, the J gene TRBJ1-2; 7 bases fit TRBD1. Germline V gene lookup returns CDR1 SGDLS and CDR2 YYNGEE. Losses at the gene ends were 0 bases for V and 4 bases for J; bases not matched to a gene: 3. The CDR3 is 14 amino acids. This chain's CDR3 is CASSVGTGAYGYTF. As DNA, the CDR3 is TGTGCCAGCAGCGTAGGAACAGGGGCCTATGGCTACACCTTC. The whole variable domain, remainder taken from reference TRBV9 and TRBJ1-2, is DSGVTQTPKHLITATGQRVTLRCSPRSGDLSVYWYQQSLDQGLQFLIQYYNGEERAKGNILERFSAQQFPDLHSELNLSSLELGDSALYFCASSVGTGAYGYTFGSGTRLTVV.

The rearrangement uses TRBV7-4 and TRBJ2-5; tentative D call: TRBD1 (6 bases). Germline assignment: CDR1 SGHVT and CDR2 SQSDAQ. V was trimmed by 5 bases and J by 4 bases, leaving 20 bases between them. The CDR3 sequence is 16 residues long. The DNA for the CDR3 is TGTGCCAGCAGCGCGCACCACAGTCGACAGGCAGAGACCCAGTACTTC. This gives the protein CASSAHHSRQAETQYF.

This clone appeared a single time. The chain joins TRBV27 to TRBJ2-7, with 10 positions matching TRBD2. The J segment lost 3 bases and the V segment lost 7 bases, leaving 9 bases of the junction unmatched. Germline-derived CDR1 and CDR2 are MNHEY and SMNVEV (reference sequence). The CDR3 is 15 residues long. CDR3 loop: CASIAGAGGIYEQYF. The CDR3 DNA reads as TGTGCCAGCATTGCGGGAGCGGGAGGGATCTACGAGCAGTACTTC.

DNA for the CDR3: TGTGCCAGTATCGGATTCGCTGGAAACACCATATATTTT. Its translation: CASIGFAGNTIYF. This chain joins TRBV19 and TRBJ1-3; D not certain. V was pared by 7 bases and J by 2 bases, with 9 bases between. CDR1 is LNHDA and CDR2 is SQIVND in the germline V gene (reference sequence). This CDR3 comprises 13 residues.

This clone appeared once. J is TRBJ2-3 and V is TRBV29-1, with D possibly matching TRBD1 (5 bases). Germline V CDR1 and CDR2: SQVTM, ANQGSEA. CDR3 size: 12 residues. With 6 bases removed from V and 5 bases from J, the gap between germline ends came to 12 bases. The CDR3 here is CSVLQQGDTQYF. DNA for the CDR3: TGCAGCGTCCTCCAGCAGGGAGATACGCAGTATTTT.

The rearrangement links TRBV5-4 to TRBJ1-1; D gene unclear. Trimming shortened V by 2 bases and J by 1 base, and 6 bases separated the two germline ends. Germline V gives CDR1 SGHNT, CDR2 YYREEE (reference sequence). The CDR3 contains 13 residues. CDR3 sequence (DNA): TGTGCCAGCAGCTTTCACCCGAACACTGAAGCTTTCTTT. This codes for CASSFHPNTEAFF.

The chain combines TRBV27 with TRBJ2-7; 7 bases are a match to TRBD2. After removal of 1 base from V and 2 bases from J, the junction contained 8 bases not matched to a gene. Germline-derived CDR1 and CDR2 are MNHEY and SMNVEV (reference sequence). This CDR3 is 16 amino acids long. The CDR3 sequence: CASSLLGRAGAYEQYF. For the CDR3, the DNA is TGTGCCAGCAGTTTATTGGGAAGGGCGGGAGCCTACGAGCAGTACTTC.

The gene calls are TRBV7-9 and TRBJ2-1; unclear D gene. The CDR3 covers 11 residues. CDR1 is SEHNR and CDR2 is FQNEAQ in the germline V gene (reference sequence). V lost 5 bases, J lost 7 bases, and 6 bases lay in between. CDR3 coding DNA: TGTGCCAGCAGCCCCCAAAATGAGCAGTTCTTC. This translates into CASSPQNEQFF.

This chain joins TRBV5-4 and TRBJ2-7, with D tentatively TRBD2 (6 bases). The CDR3 consists of 15 residues. V lost 3 bases, J lost 4 bases, and 17 bases lay in between. From germline, CDR1 is SGHNT and CDR2 YYREEE (reference sequence). This CDR3 is CASSSIAELKYEQYF. In DNA form, the CDR3 reads TGTGCCAGCAGCTCGATAGCGGAGCTTAAATACGAGCAGTACTTC.

This clone has just a few counts. The CDR3 nucleotides are TGTGCCAGCAGCCCCCGGACAGGGGCGGGTTACAGCTATGGCTACACCTTC. It codes for CASSPRTGAGYSYGYTF. This chain connects TRBV9 to TRBJ1-2; 9 bases fit TRBD1. This CDR3 has 17 amino acids. Germline lookup yields CDR1 SGDLS and CDR2 YYNGEE. The V segment lost 4 bases and the J segment 4 bases; nucleotides outside the gene matches: 14.

V gene TRBV4-1 combines with J gene TRBJ2-5; 9 bases map to TRBD1. This CDR3 comprises 15 residues. Per germline, CDR1 MGHRA and CDR2 YSYEKL. Trimming at V came to 3 bases and at J to 5 bases, leaving 7 bases not matched to a gene. CDR3 DNA: TGCGCCAGCAGCCAGTCAACAGGGGGCGCGGAGACCCAGTACTTC. This codes for CASSQSTGGAETQYF.

The chain couples TRBV10-3 to TRBJ1-2, with D hard to call. Per germline, CDR1 ENHRY and CDR2 SYGVKD. The CDR3 spans 14 residues. Trimming took 3 bases from V and 7 from J, leaving 15 bases between them. This chain's CDR3 is CAISDAGTEAGYTF. In DNA, the CDR3 is TGTGCCATCAGTGATGCTGGAACAGAGGCTGGCTACACCTTC.

The chain employs TRBV19 and TRBJ2-7, with 9 bases identical to TRBD1. Germline loops: CDR1 LNHDA, CDR2 SQIVND (reference sequence). V gave up 5 bases and J gave up 4 bases; unmatched junction bases: 6. The CDR3 loop spans 14 amino acids. CDR3 amino acids: CASSSNRGPYEQYF. CDR3 nucleotides: TGTGCCAGTAGTTCGAACAGGGGGCCGTACGAGCAGTACTTC.

About this clone: Other DNA sequences within the sample encode an identical CDR3. The chain employs TRBV7-9 and TRBJ2-7, with a tentative D call TRBD1 (5 bases). The CDR3 has 12 residues. Germline V gene data show CDR1 as SEHNR and CDR2 as FQNEAQ (reference sequence). V dropped 5 bases and J dropped 6 bases, with 11 bases sitting between them. Written as DNA, the CDR3 is TGTGCCAGCAGCCTAGGGGTTTCCGAGCAGTACTTC. Translating it yields CASSLGVSEQYF.

As to this clone: This CDR3 is also generated by other DNA sequences in the sample. This chain joins TRBV5-4 and TRBJ2-3; no clear D. Germline V gene sequence: CDR1 SGHNT, CDR2 YYREEE (reference sequence). V lost 2 bases and J lost 2, with 3 bases in between. This CDR3 contains 12 residues. The CDR3 loop is CASSFNTDTQYF. The CDR3 nucleotides read TGTGCCAGCAGCTTTAACACAGATACGCAGTATTTT.

V and J are TRBV29-1 and TRBJ2-5, with TRBD2 identical over 11 bases. This CDR3 is 14 amino acids long. V lost 5 bases, J lost 2 bases, and 4 bases stayed unmatched. Germline V lookup: CDR1 SQVTM, CDR2 ANQGSEA. CDR3 protein: CSVKRTSGQETQYF. CDR3 DNA sequence: TGCAGCGTTAAACGGACTAGCGGGCAAGAGACCCAGTACTTC.